A selection of T cell receptor beta chains follows, all from one sample in a study of CXCR3 chemokines and chemotherapy response in bladder cancer. One entry per CDR3 protein results from TCRdb running MiXCR on the PCR reads. The sample holds approximately 2,500 distinct CDR3 sequences, 7.4% seen once. The sample was acquired from a patient whose treatment included neoadjuvant chemotherapy. Every receptor here comes from a human donor with bladder cancer that responded to neoadjuvant chemotherapy. Each CDR3 is given with its conserved first and last residue. Fields, in order: D gene, J gene, clone size, V gene, CDR3 DNA, CDR3 protein. The D gene is left open where the match is weak. The size field is filled for only some rows; it gives once, few, many or a size class.

d_call: NA
j_call: TRBJ1-1
clone_size: NA
v_call: TRBV7-9
cdr3_nt: TGTGCCAGCAGCTCGAGACCGGGGATGAACACTGAAGCTTTCTTT
cdr3_aa: CASSSRPGMNTEAFF

d_call: TRBD2
j_call: TRBJ2-7
clone_size: few
v_call: TRBV12-3/TRBV12-4
cdr3_nt: TGTGCCAGCAGTTTCCACCGGGGCGGGGGTTCCTACGAGCAGTACTTC
cdr3_aa: CASSFHRGGGSYEQYF

d_call: TRBD2
j_call: TRBJ2-1
clone_size: many
v_call: TRBV6-1
cdr3_nt: TGTGCCAGCAGTGAACTAGCGGGGGGGCCTGTTGAGCAGTTCTTC
cdr3_aa: CASSELAGGPVEQFF

d_call: NA
j_call: TRBJ1-2
clone_size: NA
v_call: TRBV20-1
cdr3_nt: TGCAGTGCTAGAGCCCTCCTGGTGTCTGGCTACACCTTC
cdr3_aa: CSARALLVSGYTF

d_call: NA
j_call: TRBJ2-7
clone_size: few
v_call: TRBV7-9
cdr3_nt: TGTGCCAGCAGCTCTATGTCGAGAAACGATGACGAGCAGTACTTC
cdr3_aa: CASSSMSRNDDEQYF

d_call: TRBD1
j_call: TRBJ2-7
clone_size: medium-sized
v_call: TRBV20-1
cdr3_nt: TGCAGTGCTAGCCCGGACAGGGTTTTCGGCGAGCAGTACTTC
cdr3_aa: CSASPDRVFGEQYF

d_call: NA
j_call: TRBJ2-5
clone_size: NA
v_call: TRBV12-3/TRBV12-4
cdr3_nt: TGTGCCAGCAGTTCACCGCGGTGGGGGCGTAAAGAGACCCAGTACTTC
cdr3_aa: CASSSPRWGRKETQYF

d_call: NA
j_call: TRBJ2-2
clone_size: many
v_call: TRBV20-1
cdr3_nt: TGCAGTGCTGCACCCCTCTCCGGGACCGGGGAGCTGTTTTTT
cdr3_aa: CSAAPLSGTGELFF

d_call: NA
j_call: TRBJ1-1
clone_size: large
v_call: TRBV6-1
cdr3_nt: TGTGCCAGCAGTGACTTCACTGAAGCTTTCTTT
cdr3_aa: CASSDFTEAFF

d_call: TRBD1
j_call: TRBJ2-7
clone_size: large
v_call: TRBV6-6
cdr3_nt: TGTGCCAGCAGCCGAGGAGGGACAGGGTTTTCCTACGAGCAGTACTTC
cdr3_aa: CASSRGGTGFSYEQYF

d_call: NA
j_call: TRBJ2-3
clone_size: NA
v_call: TRBV12-3/TRBV12-4
cdr3_nt: TGTGCCAGCATAGGGGGGCTAGTGTTAGATACGCAGTATTTT
cdr3_aa: CASIGGLVLDTQYF

d_call: TRBD1
j_call: TRBJ1-1
clone_size: NA
v_call: TRBV7-9
cdr3_nt: TGTGCCAGCTGCGAGTCCGGGACAGGGGCCGGTCTCTTT
cdr3_aa: CASCESGTGAGLF

d_call: NA
j_call: TRBJ2-1
clone_size: many
v_call: TRBV6-1
cdr3_nt: TGTGCCAGCAGTGAAGACCCAGGGGGGTCCTACAATGAGCAGTTCTTC
cdr3_aa: CASSEDPGGSYNEQFF

d_call: NA
j_call: TRBJ2-7
clone_size: many
v_call: TRBV29-1
cdr3_nt: TGCAGCGTTGAAGTACGGCTACCTCTCTCCTACGAGCAGTACTTC
cdr3_aa: CSVEVRLPLSYEQYF

d_call: NA
j_call: TRBJ2-3
clone_size: few
v_call: TRBV15
cdr3_nt: TGTGCCACCAGCAGCTTTGGAGGGGAGACAGATACGCAGTATTTT
cdr3_aa: CATSSFGGETDTQYF

d_call: TRBD1
j_call: TRBJ2-4
clone_size: many
v_call: TRBV7-2
cdr3_nt: TGTGCCAGCAGCAATCCGGGACAGGGGGCGGGTGGAAACATTCAGTACTTC
cdr3_aa: CASSNPGQGAGGNIQYF

d_call: TRBD1
j_call: TRBJ2-7
clone_size: few
v_call: TRBV5-6
cdr3_nt: TGTGCCAGCAGCCCCGGACAGGGGTACTACGAGCAGTACTTC
cdr3_aa: CASSPGQGYYEQYF

d_call: TRBD2
j_call: TRBJ2-7
clone_size: many
v_call: TRBV7-2
cdr3_nt: TGTGCCAGCAGCCCCGGGACGGGGGGACCCTACGAGCAGTACTTC
cdr3_aa: CASSPGTGGPYEQYF

d_call: NA
j_call: TRBJ1-1
clone_size: many
v_call: TRBV18
cdr3_nt: TGTGCCAGCTCACCTACAGGGAGCGTGAACACTGAAGCTTTCTTT
cdr3_aa: CASSPTGSVNTEAFF

d_call: NA
j_call: TRBJ1-2
clone_size: large
v_call: TRBV6-5
cdr3_nt: TGTGCCAGCAGGCTCGGGTCTAACTATGGCTACACCTTC
cdr3_aa: CASRLGSNYGYTF

d_call: NA
j_call: TRBJ1-4
clone_size: many
v_call: TRBV12-3/TRBV12-4
cdr3_nt: TGTGCCAGCAGTTTTAGGCTAGGGAGTGAAAAACTGTTTTTT
cdr3_aa: CASSFRLGSEKLFF

d_call: TRBD1
j_call: TRBJ1-2
clone_size: few
v_call: TRBV6-5
cdr3_nt: TGTGCCAGCAGTTACGACGGCAGGGGGAGTTTAGTCTATGGCTACACCTTC
cdr3_aa: CASSYDGRGSLVYGYTF

d_call: TRBD1
j_call: TRBJ2-7
clone_size: many
v_call: TRBV6-6
cdr3_nt: TGTGCCAGCAGTTACCTCGGGACAGGGTTTGGTTACGAGCAGTACTTC
cdr3_aa: CASSYLGTGFGYEQYF